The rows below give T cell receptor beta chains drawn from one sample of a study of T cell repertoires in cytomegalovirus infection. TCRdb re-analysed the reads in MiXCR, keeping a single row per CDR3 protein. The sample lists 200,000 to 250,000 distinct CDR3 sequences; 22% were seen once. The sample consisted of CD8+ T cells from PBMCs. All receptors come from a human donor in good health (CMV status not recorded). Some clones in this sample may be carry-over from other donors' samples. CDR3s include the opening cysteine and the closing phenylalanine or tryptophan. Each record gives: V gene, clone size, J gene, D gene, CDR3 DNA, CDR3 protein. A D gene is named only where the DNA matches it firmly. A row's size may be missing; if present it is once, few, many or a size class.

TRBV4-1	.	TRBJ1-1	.	TGCGCCAGCAGCCCGACCTCGGGTGGCCGCACTGAAGCTTTCTTT	CASSPTSGGRTEAFF
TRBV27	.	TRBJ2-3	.	TGTGCCAGCAGAACTAGTTTTGGAGATACGCAGTATTTT	CASRTSFGDTQYF
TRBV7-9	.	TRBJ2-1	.	TGTGCCAGCAGCTTAGTAGAGGGAAATGAGCAGTTCTTC	CASSLVEGNEQFF
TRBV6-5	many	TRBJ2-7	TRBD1	TGTGCCAGCAGCCCCGGGACAGGGACCGACGAGCAGTACTTC	CASSPGTGTDEQYF
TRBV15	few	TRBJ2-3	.	TGTGCCACCAGCAGACAACAGGGGCCGGGACTGGTGGATACGCAGTATTTT	CATSRQQGPGLVDTQYF
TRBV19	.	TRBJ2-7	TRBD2	TGTGCCAGTACCCTGGGCGGGGGACTCTCCTACGAGCAGTACTTC	CASTLGGGLSYEQYF
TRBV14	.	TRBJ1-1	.	TGTGCCAGCAGCCAAATGGGGACCACTGAAGCTTTCTTT	CASSQMGTTEAFF
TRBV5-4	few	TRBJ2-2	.	TGTAGTGTGGAGGCGATTACCGGGGAGCTGTTTTTT	CSVEAITGELFF
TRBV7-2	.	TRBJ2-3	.	TGTGCCAGCAGCTTAGAATGGGGTGGAGATACGCAGTATTTT	CASSLEWGGDTQYF
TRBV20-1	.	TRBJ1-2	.	TGCAGTGCTAGGGCGCCCCACCGGGAGACTGGCTACACCTTC	CSARAPHRETGYTF
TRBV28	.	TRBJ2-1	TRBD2	TGTGCCAGCAGTTTAACCGTCACGGGACTAGCCTATTACAATGAGCAGTTCTTC	CASSLTVTGLAYYNEQFF
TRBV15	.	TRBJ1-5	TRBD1	TGTGCCACCAGCAGAGTGCGACAGGGGGGTAATCAGCCCCAGCATTTT	CATSRVRQGGNQPQHF
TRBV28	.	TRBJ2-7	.	TGTGCCAGCCTCAGGGACACTGACTACGAGCAGTACTTC	CASLRDTDYEQYF
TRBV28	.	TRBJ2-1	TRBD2	TGTGCCAGCAGCTTTAGCGGGGGGGCCGACAATGAGCAGTTCTTC	CASSFSGGADNEQFF
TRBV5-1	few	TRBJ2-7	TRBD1	TGCGCCAGCAGCTCCCGACAGGGGAATTACGAGCAGTACTTC	CASSSRQGNYEQYF
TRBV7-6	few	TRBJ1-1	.	TGTGCCAGCAGCTTATCGGGGGGAGGCACTGAAGCTTTCTTT	CASSLSGGGTEAFF
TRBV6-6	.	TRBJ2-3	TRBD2	TGTGCCAGCAGTCCGTCTAGCGGGGGGGGGGATACGCAGTATTTT	CASSPSSGGGDTQYF
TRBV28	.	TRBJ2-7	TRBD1	TGTGCCAGCAGTGGTCCGGGACAGGGGGAATACGAGCAGTACTTC	CASSGPGQGEYEQYF
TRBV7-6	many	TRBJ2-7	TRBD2	TGTGCCAGCAGCTCCGCGGCGGGGGGGAGTATCTACGAGCAGTACTTC	CASSSAAGGSIYEQYF
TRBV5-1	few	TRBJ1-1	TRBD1	TGCGCCAGCAGCTCCGATGGGACAGTCAACACTGAAGCTTTCTTT	CASSSDGTVNTEAFF
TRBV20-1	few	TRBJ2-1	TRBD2	TGCAGTGCTCAGCGGGGGTACAATGAGCAGTTCTTC	CSAQRGYNEQFF
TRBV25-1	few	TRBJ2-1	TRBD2	TGTGCCAGCAGTGTGGGACTAGCGGCCTACAATGAGCAGTTCTTC	CASSVGLAAYNEQFF
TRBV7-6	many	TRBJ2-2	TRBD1	TGTGCCAGCAGCTTAGCCCCACAGGGGCCCGCCGGGGAGCTGTTTTTT	CASSLAPQGPAGELFF
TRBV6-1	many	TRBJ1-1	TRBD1	TGTGCCAGCAGTAAAGACAGGGGTCAGGACACTGAAGCTTTCTTT	CASSKDRGQDTEAFF
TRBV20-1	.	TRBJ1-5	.	TGCAGTGCTAGAGGAGGGAACAGTAATCAGCCCCAGCATTTT	CSARGGNSNQPQHF
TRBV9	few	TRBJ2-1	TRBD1	TGTGCCAGCAGCGTAGAGGGGACAGGGTTGAATGAGCAGTTCTTC	CASSVEGTGLNEQFF
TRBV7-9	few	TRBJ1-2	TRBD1	TGTGCCAGCAGCTCAGGGGGGTCGGTAGATGGCTACACCTTC	CASSSGGSVDGYTF
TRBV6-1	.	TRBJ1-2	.	TGTGCCAGCAGTGGGATGATGTTAGGCTACACCTTC	CASSGMMLGYTF
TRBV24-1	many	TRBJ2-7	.	TGTGCCACAGATGCGTTAGGACTGAGCTCCTACGAGCAGTACTTC	CATDALGLSSYEQYF
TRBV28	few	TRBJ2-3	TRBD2	TGTGCCAGCAGTTTATTGAGACTAGCGGGGGGAACAGATACGCAGTATTTT	CASSLLRLAGGTDTQYF
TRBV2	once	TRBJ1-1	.	TGTGCCAGCAGCGCTGGATTGAGGAACACTGAAGCTTTCTTT	CASSAGLRNTEAFF
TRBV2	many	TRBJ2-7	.	TGTGCCAGCAGTGGAATCGAATACGAGCAGTACTTC	CASSGIEYEQYF
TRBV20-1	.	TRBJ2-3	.	TGCAGTGCTAATGAGCGGCTCACAGATACGCAGTATTTT	CSANERLTDTQYF
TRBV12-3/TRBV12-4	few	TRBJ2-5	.	TGTGCCAGCATTAAAGCCCTGCAAGAACAAGAGACCCAGTACTTC	CASIKALQEQETQYF
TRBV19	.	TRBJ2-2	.	TGTGCCAGTAGTATAGATACAGGACTCGGGGAGCTGTTTTTT	CASSIDTGLGELFF
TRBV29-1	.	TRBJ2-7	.	TGCAGCGCCAAGGGCGGAGGGGGGGGCGAGCAGTACTTC	CSAKGGGGGEQYF
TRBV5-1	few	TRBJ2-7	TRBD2	TGCGCCAGCAGCCTCGTAGCGGGGGGGAGAGACTACGAGCAGTACTTC	CASSLVAGGRDYEQYF
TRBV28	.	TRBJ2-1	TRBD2	TGTGCCACCCTAGCGGAGGCCTACAATGAGCAGTTCTTC	CATLAEAYNEQFF
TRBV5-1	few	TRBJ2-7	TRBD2	TGCGCCAGCAGCGAAGAGCCACTAGCGGGGATCTCCTACGAGCAGTACTTC	CASSEEPLAGISYEQYF
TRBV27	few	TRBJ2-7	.	TGTGCCAGCAGTTCTCCGGGGTGGGAGCAGTACTTC	CASSSPGWEQYF
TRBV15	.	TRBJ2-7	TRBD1	TGTGCCACCAGCAGAGATCGCGGGACAGGGAACTACGAGCAGTACTTC	CATSRDRGTGNYEQYF
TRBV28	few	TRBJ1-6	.	TGTGCCAGCAGAGTAGACAAGCTGCTTAATTCACCCCTCCACTTT	CASRVDKLLNSPLHF